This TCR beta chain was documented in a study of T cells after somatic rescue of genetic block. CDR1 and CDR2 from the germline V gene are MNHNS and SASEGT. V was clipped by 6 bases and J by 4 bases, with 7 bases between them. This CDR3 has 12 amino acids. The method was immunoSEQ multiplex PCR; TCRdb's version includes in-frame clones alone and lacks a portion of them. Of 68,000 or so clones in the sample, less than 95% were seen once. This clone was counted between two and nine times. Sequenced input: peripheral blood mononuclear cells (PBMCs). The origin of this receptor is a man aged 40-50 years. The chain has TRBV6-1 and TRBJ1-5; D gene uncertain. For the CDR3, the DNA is TGTGCCAGCAGCCCAGCTAATCAGCCCCAGCATTTT. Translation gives CASSPANQPQHF.